The clone carrying this TCR beta chain came up once. The data originate from a study of blood T cell repertoires in COVID-19. This CDR3 is 15 amino acids long. Germline V gene data show CDR1 as MNHNY and CDR2 as SVGAGI (reference sequence). V shed 4 bases and J 0 bases; nucleotides not matched to a gene: 1. Profiling relied on immunoSEQ multiplex PCR, and the TCRdb table lists in-frame clones only, not all of them. The sample yields hundreds of thousands of clones, 70% to 90% seen once. This clonotype originated in a man in his fifties with COVID-19, enrolled during active disease. The chain has TRBV6-6 and TRBJ2-2, with 8 bases fitting TRBD2. The sample consisted of peripheral blood. CDR3 DNA: TGTGCCAGCAGTTCGGGGGGGGCGAACACCGGGGAGCTGTTTTTT. Its protein product is CASSSGGANTGELFF.